The present T cell receptor (beta chain) was sequenced within a study of control samples from healthy donors and cancer patients. The CDR3 loop spans 18 amino acids. Germline V gives CDR1 SGHTA, CDR2 FQGNSA. Germline trimming cut 6 bases from V and 3 bases from J; bases unmatched to any gene: 14. Profiled with immunoSEQ multiplex PCR; TCRdb holds only in-frame clones, not every one. The sample lists about 53,000 clones, about 90% occurring once. The chain uses TRBV7-2 and TRBJ2-1, with 10 bases that match TRBD2. The sequence was obtained from a man aged 55 to 70 with head and neck cancer. The sequencing sample was made of PBMCs. For the CDR3, the DNA is TGTGCCAGCAGTCGCCGCGGGCCACTAGCGGGGCTCTACAATGAGCAGTTCTTC. Encoded protein: CASSRRGPLAGLYNEQFF.